Listed below are T cell receptor beta chains from one sample, sequenced in a study of blood T cell dynamics during melanoma immunotherapy. Data came from immunoSEQ multiplex PCR; TCRdb stores just in-frame clones and leaves some out. The data show 10,000 to 13,000 clones, 84% seen once. The sample was blood, taken from a patient treated with checkpoint blockade. The receptors were sampled from a human donor with melanoma. Both conserved end residues are part of each CDR3. D genes are given only for firm matches. For some rows the clone size is stated as once, few or many, or as a class when expanded; others skip it.

j_gene: TRBJ1-5; v_gene: TRBV19; abundance: once; d_gene: .; CDR3aa: CASSEGFEDQPQHF; CDR3nt: TGTGCCAGTAGTGAGGGGTTCGAGGATCAGCCCCAGCATTTT
j_gene: TRBJ1-5; v_gene: TRBV5-8; abundance: .; d_gene: .; CDR3aa: CASSLRDVSNQPQHF; CDR3nt: TGTGCCAGCAGCTTGCGAGACGTGAGCAATCAGCCCCAGCATTTT
j_gene: TRBJ1-2; v_gene: TRBV4-3; abundance: few; d_gene: TRBD1; CDR3aa: CASSQDLRGPGYTF; CDR3nt: TGCGCCAGCAGCCAAGATCTCAGGGGGCCCGGCTACACCTTC
j_gene: TRBJ2-3; v_gene: TRBV19; abundance: .; d_gene: .; CDR3aa: CASSVRGPPNTDTQYF; CDR3nt: TGTGCCAGTAGTGTAAGAGGCCCTCCAAACACAGATACGCAGTATTTT
j_gene: TRBJ1-1; v_gene: TRBV4-1; abundance: few; d_gene: TRBD1; CDR3aa: CASSQPGTGRNTEAFF; CDR3nt: TGCGCCAGCAGCCAACCCGGGACAGGGAGGAACACTGAAGCTTTCTTT
j_gene: TRBJ2-5; v_gene: TRBV2; abundance: .; d_gene: .; CDR3aa: CASSELGTETQYF; CDR3nt: TGTGCCAGCAGTGAATTAGGGACGGAGACCCAGTACTTC
j_gene: TRBJ2-5; v_gene: TRBV12-5; abundance: .; d_gene: .; CDR3aa: CASGLVEGETQYF; CDR3nt: TGTGCTAGTGGTTTGGTAGAGGGAGAGACCCAGTACTTC
j_gene: TRBJ2-1; v_gene: TRBV9; abundance: .; d_gene: TRBD1; CDR3aa: CASGAGQGFINEQFF; CDR3nt: TGTGCCAGCGGCGCGGGACAGGGTTTTATCAATGAGCAGTTCTTC
j_gene: TRBJ2-7; v_gene: TRBV5-6; abundance: .; d_gene: .; CDR3aa: CASSQTARTQTYEQYF; CDR3nt: TGTGCCAGCAGCCAGACTGCCAGGACGCAAACCTACGAGCAGTACTTC
j_gene: TRBJ2-3; v_gene: TRBV7-3; abundance: .; d_gene: TRBD2; CDR3aa: CASSSAGANTDTQYF; CDR3nt: TGTGCCAGCAGCTCAGCGGGGGCCAACACAGATACGCAGTATTTT
j_gene: TRBJ2-5; v_gene: TRBV30; abundance: .; d_gene: .; CDR3aa: CAWSQGGAQETQYF; CDR3nt: TGTGCCTGGAGCCAGGGGGGGGCCCAAGAGACCCAGTACTTC
j_gene: TRBJ1-5; v_gene: TRBV11-3; abundance: .; d_gene: .; CDR3aa: CASSLGGSGQPQHF; CDR3nt: TGTGCCAGCAGCTTAGGCGGGTCAGGGCAGCCCCAGCATTTT
j_gene: TRBJ1-1; v_gene: TRBV27; abundance: .; d_gene: .; CDR3aa: CASRLAIRPNTEAFF; CDR3nt: TGTGCCAGCAGATTAGCCATCCGGCCGAACACTGAAGCTTTCTTT
j_gene: TRBJ1-4; v_gene: TRBV6-1; abundance: .; d_gene: .; CDR3aa: CASSGQATNEKLFF; CDR3nt: TGTGCCAGCAGTGGACAGGCAACTAATGAAAAACTGTTTTTT
j_gene: TRBJ2-1; v_gene: TRBV19; abundance: .; d_gene: .; CDR3aa: CASTRTGYNEQFF; CDR3nt: TGTGCCAGTACCAGGACTGGATACAATGAGCAGTTCTTC
j_gene: TRBJ1-6; v_gene: TRBV10-3; abundance: .; d_gene: .; CDR3aa: CATKARTEDNSPLHF; CDR3nt: TGTGCCACCAAAGCGCGGACAGAGGATAATTCACCCCTCCACTTT
j_gene: TRBJ1-6; v_gene: TRBV2; abundance: once; d_gene: .; CDR3aa: CASGSLYNSPLHF; CDR3nt: TGTGCCTCCGGGTCGTTGTATAATTCACCCCTCCACTTT
j_gene: TRBJ2-1; v_gene: TRBV19; abundance: .; d_gene: TRBD2; CDR3aa: CATRLAGEEQFF; CDR3nt: TGTGCCACGAGACTAGCGGGGGAGGAGCAGTTCTTC
j_gene: TRBJ2-7; v_gene: TRBV5-6; abundance: .; d_gene: .; CDR3aa: CASSLQRYEQYF; CDR3nt: TGTGCCAGCAGCTTGCAACGCTACGAGCAGTACTTC
j_gene: TRBJ1-6; v_gene: TRBV7-9; abundance: .; d_gene: .; CDR3aa: CASSLGGGSNSPLHF; CDR3nt: TGTGCCAGCAGCTTAGGCGGTGGCTCCAATTCACCCCTCCACTTT
j_gene: TRBJ2-5; v_gene: TRBV20-1; abundance: .; d_gene: .; CDR3aa: CSALSGETQYF; CDR3nt: TGCAGTGCTCTTTCCGGAGAGACCCAGTACTTC
j_gene: TRBJ1-2; v_gene: TRBV7-3; abundance: .; d_gene: .; CDR3aa: CASSFGQGTAGYTF; CDR3nt: TGTGCCAGCAGCTTCGGCCAGGGCACTGCGGGCTACACCTTC
j_gene: TRBJ2-1; v_gene: TRBV5-4; abundance: few; d_gene: .; CDR3aa: CASRSEAAGNEQFF; CDR3nt: TGTGCCAGCCGGTCCGAAGCGGCAGGAAATGAGCAGTTCTTC
j_gene: TRBJ2-1; v_gene: TRBV4-3; abundance: .; d_gene: .; CDR3aa: CASSLVPGRNEQFF; CDR3nt: TGCGCCAGCAGCCTCGTTCCAGGGCGGAATGAGCAGTTCTTC
j_gene: TRBJ2-1; v_gene: TRBV21-1; abundance: .; d_gene: .; CDR3aa: CASSKAGTGGDEQFF; CDR3nt: TGTGCCAGCAGCAAAGCGGGGACAGGAGGGGATGAGCAGTTCTTC
j_gene: TRBJ2-7; v_gene: TRBV18; abundance: .; d_gene: .; CDR3aa: CASSPGAEQYF; CDR3nt: TGTGCCAGCTCACCGGGTGCCGAGCAGTACTTC
j_gene: TRBJ1-3; v_gene: TRBV18; abundance: .; d_gene: .; CDR3aa: CASSPGNTIYF; CDR3nt: TGTGCCAGCTCACCTGGAAACACCATATATTTT
j_gene: TRBJ1-1; v_gene: TRBV30; abundance: .; d_gene: .; CDR3aa: CAWSSTGPPAFF; CDR3nt: TGTGCCTGGAGCTCAACAGGACCCCCAGCTTTCTTT
j_gene: TRBJ1-1; v_gene: TRBV19; abundance: .; d_gene: TRBD1; CDR3aa: CASSIGQALNTEAFF; CDR3nt: TGTGCCAGTAGTATCGGACAGGCACTGAACACTGAAGCTTTCTTT
j_gene: TRBJ2-1; v_gene: TRBV19; abundance: .; d_gene: TRBD2; CDR3aa: CASSMTSGSYNEQFF; CDR3nt: TGTGCCAGTAGTATGACTAGCGGCTCCTACAATGAGCAGTTCTTC
j_gene: TRBJ2-3; v_gene: TRBV28; abundance: .; d_gene: .; CDR3aa: CASSLGPTLTTDTQYF; CDR3nt: TGTGCCAGCAGTCTGGGACCCACGCTCACCACAGATACGCAGTATTTT
j_gene: TRBJ1-1; v_gene: TRBV19; abundance: .; d_gene: .; CDR3aa: CASNQVGQVAEAFF; CDR3nt: TGTGCCAGTAATCAGGTTGGGCAGGTCGCTGAAGCTTTCTTT
j_gene: TRBJ1-6; v_gene: TRBV6-5; abundance: once; d_gene: TRBD1; CDR3aa: CASSSLQGLKSPLHF; CDR3nt: TGTGCCAGCAGTTCCCTACAGGGGCTAAAATCACCCCTCCACTTT
j_gene: TRBJ1-2; v_gene: TRBV15; abundance: .; d_gene: .; CDR3aa: CATSSSSGQGADGYTF; CDR3nt: .
j_gene: TRBJ1-1; v_gene: TRBV4-3; abundance: .; d_gene: .; CDR3aa: CASSLNLNRDTEAFF; CDR3nt: TGCGCCAGCAGTCTGAACCTAAACAGAGACACTGAAGCTTTCTTT
j_gene: TRBJ1-6; v_gene: TRBV19; abundance: .; d_gene: .; CDR3aa: CASSGRTYSPLHF; CDR3nt: TGTGCCAGTAGTGGCCGGACATATTCACCCCTCCACTTT
j_gene: TRBJ2-7; v_gene: TRBV6-5; abundance: .; d_gene: .; CDR3aa: CASSERSPYF; CDR3nt: TGTGCCAGCAGTGAGAGATCGCCGTACTTC
j_gene: TRBJ2-1; v_gene: TRBV5-6; abundance: .; d_gene: TRBD2; CDR3aa: CASSHRLTSGGPFF; CDR3nt: TGTGCCAGCAGCCACCGCCTGACTAGCGGGGGTCCGTTCTTC
j_gene: TRBJ1-1; v_gene: TRBV18; abundance: .; d_gene: .; CDR3aa: CASSRETGRPPEAFF; CDR3nt: TGTGCCAGCTCACGTGAGACAGGACGTCCCCCTGAAGCTTTCTTT
j_gene: TRBJ2-5; v_gene: TRBV18; abundance: .; d_gene: TRBD1; CDR3aa: CASRGQGEETQYF; CDR3nt: TGTGCCAGCCGCGGACAGGGAGAAGAGACCCAGTACTTC
j_gene: TRBJ2-5; v_gene: TRBV11-2; abundance: .; d_gene: .; CDR3aa: CASSWGAGAPKETQYF; CDR3nt: TGTGCCAGCAGCTGGGGTGCGGGGGCCCCTAAAGAGACCCAGTACTTC
j_gene: TRBJ1-6; v_gene: TRBV27; abundance: .; d_gene: .; CDR3aa: CASSDFENSPLHF; CDR3nt: TGTGCCAGCTCCGACTTTGAGAATTCACCCCTCCACTTT
j_gene: TRBJ1-4; v_gene: TRBV4-3; abundance: .; d_gene: .; CDR3aa: CASSQEIQKNEKLFF; CDR3nt: TGCGCCAGCAGCCAAGAAATACAGAAGAATGAAAAACTGTTTTTT
j_gene: TRBJ1-1; v_gene: TRBV25-1; abundance: .; d_gene: .; CDR3aa: CASSEFPGGAEAFF; CDR3nt: TGTGCCAGCAGTGAATTCCCGGGGGGGGCTGAAGCTTTCTTT
j_gene: TRBJ1-1; v_gene: TRBV5-1; abundance: .; d_gene: .; CDR3aa: CASKLPNTEAFF; CDR3nt: TGCGCCAGCAAACTCCCGAACACTGAAGCTTTCTTT
j_gene: TRBJ2-7; v_gene: TRBV5-6; abundance: .; d_gene: .; CDR3aa: CASSSLISYEQYF; CDR3nt: TGTGCCAGCAGCTCCCTTATCTCCTACGAGCAGTACTTC
j_gene: TRBJ1-2; v_gene: TRBV5-4; abundance: .; d_gene: TRBD1; CDR3aa: CASRPPGQPYTF; CDR3nt: TGTGCCAGCAGACCTCCGGGACAGCCCTACACCTTC
j_gene: TRBJ2-7; v_gene: TRBV7-2; abundance: .; d_gene: TRBD2; CDR3aa: CASTGLASSYEQYF; CDR3nt: TGTGCCAGCACGGGACTAGCGTCATCCTACGAGCAGTACTTC
j_gene: TRBJ2-2; v_gene: TRBV12-5; abundance: .; d_gene: .; CDR3aa: CASGLSKNTGELFF; CDR3nt: TGTGCTAGTGGTTTAAGCAAGAACACCGGGGAGCTGTTTTTT
j_gene: TRBJ2-1; v_gene: TRBV7-2; abundance: .; d_gene: .; CDR3aa: CASSSPGLAHEQFF; CDR3nt: TGTGCCAGCAGCTCGCCAGGACTGGCACATGAGCAGTTCTTC
j_gene: TRBJ1-6; v_gene: TRBV18; abundance: .; d_gene: TRBD1; CDR3aa: CASSPVGGLNSPLHF; CDR3nt: TGTGCCAGCTCACCCGTAGGGGGCTTGAATTCACCCCTCCACTTT
j_gene: TRBJ2-2; v_gene: TRBV7-3; abundance: .; d_gene: .; CDR3aa: CASSLKLGGVNTGELFF; CDR3nt: TGTGCCAGCAGCTTAAAGTTGGGCGGGGTGAACACCGGGGAGCTGTTTTTT
j_gene: TRBJ2-5; v_gene: TRBV30; abundance: once; d_gene: TRBD1; CDR3aa: CAWSVRRGETQYF; CDR3nt: TGTGCCTGGAGTGTACGCAGGGGGGAGACCCAGTACTTC
j_gene: TRBJ2-7; v_gene: TRBV4-1; abundance: once; d_gene: TRBD1; CDR3aa: CASSQPGTGRREYEQYF; CDR3nt: TGCGCCAGCAGCCAACCCGGGACAGGACGAAGGGAGTACGAGCAGTACTTC